This T cell receptor (beta chain) was observed in a study of blood T cell repertoires in COVID-19. Study summary: Sources were T cells, B-cell-depleted T cells, or PBMCs; the material itself was cDNA or gDNA.

Germline assignment: CDR1 WSHSY and CDR2 SAAADI. This CDR3 region has 14 residues. Trimming shortened V by 1 base and J by 6 bases, and 13 bases separated the two germline ends. Sequenced by immunoSEQ multiplex PCR; TCRdb stores in-frame clones only, minus some. The table records approximately 350,000 clones, 70% to 90% of them present only once. The sequence was obtained from a woman aged 25 to 39 with COVID-19, enrolled during active disease. The chain uses TRBV10-2 and TRBJ2-7; perhaps TRBD2 as D (5 bases). The sequenced material came from peripheral blood. As DNA, the CDR3 is TGCGCCAGCAGTGAGTATGGGCGGGTTTCCGAGCAGTACTTC. It encodes CASSEYGRVSEQYF.